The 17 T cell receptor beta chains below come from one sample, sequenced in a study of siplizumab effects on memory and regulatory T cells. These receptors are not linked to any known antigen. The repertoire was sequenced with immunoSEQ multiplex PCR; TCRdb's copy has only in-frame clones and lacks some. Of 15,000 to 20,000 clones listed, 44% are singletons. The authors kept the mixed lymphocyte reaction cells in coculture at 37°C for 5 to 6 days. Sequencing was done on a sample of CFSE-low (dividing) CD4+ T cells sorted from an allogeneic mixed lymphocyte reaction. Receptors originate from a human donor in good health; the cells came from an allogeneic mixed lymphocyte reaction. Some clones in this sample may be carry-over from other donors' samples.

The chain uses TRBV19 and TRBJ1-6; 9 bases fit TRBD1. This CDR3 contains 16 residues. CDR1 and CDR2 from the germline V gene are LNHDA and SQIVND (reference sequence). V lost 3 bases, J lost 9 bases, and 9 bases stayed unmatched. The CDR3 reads CASSIRYGTGSSPLHF. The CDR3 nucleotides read TGTGCCAGTAGTATTCGGTACGGGACAGGGAGTTCACCCCTCCACTTT. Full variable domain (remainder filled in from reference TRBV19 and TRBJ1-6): DGGITQSPKYLFRKEGQNVTLSCEQNLNHDAMYWYRQDPGQGLRLIYYSQIVNDFQKGDIAEGYSVSREKKESFPLTVTSAQKNPTAFYLCASSIRYGTGSSPLHFGNGTRLTVT.

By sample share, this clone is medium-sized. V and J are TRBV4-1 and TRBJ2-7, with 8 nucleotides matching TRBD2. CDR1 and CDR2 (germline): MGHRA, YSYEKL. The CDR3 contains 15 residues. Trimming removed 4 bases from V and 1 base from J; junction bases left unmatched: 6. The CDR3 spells CASSPGGGSSYEQYF. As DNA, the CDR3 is TGCGCCAGCAGCCCGGGCGGGGGGTCATCCTACGAGCAGTACTTC.

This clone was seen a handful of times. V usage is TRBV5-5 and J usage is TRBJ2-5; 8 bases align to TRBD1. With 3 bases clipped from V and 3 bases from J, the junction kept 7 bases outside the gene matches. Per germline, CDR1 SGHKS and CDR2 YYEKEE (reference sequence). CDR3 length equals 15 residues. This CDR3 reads CASSWRSGGEETQYF. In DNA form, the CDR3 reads TGTGCCAGCAGCTGGCGGTCAGGGGGCGAAGAGACCCAGTACTTC.

This CDR3 reads CASSLGRIRRQGFGTEAFF. CDR3 nucleotides: TGCGCCAGCAGCTTGGGTAGGATACGGAGACAGGGGTTCGGCACTGAAGCTTTCTTT. J is TRBJ1-1 and V is TRBV5-1; 8 bases are a match to TRBD1. CDR1 is SGHRS and CDR2 is YFSETQ in the germline V gene. This CDR3 is built from 19 residues. Trimming cost V 0 bases and J 4 bases; bases outside gene matches: 17.

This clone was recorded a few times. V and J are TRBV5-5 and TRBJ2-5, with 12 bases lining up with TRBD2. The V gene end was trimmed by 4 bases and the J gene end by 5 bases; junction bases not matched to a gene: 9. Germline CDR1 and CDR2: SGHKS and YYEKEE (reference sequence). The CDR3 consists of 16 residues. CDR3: CASSPLTSGGFETQYF. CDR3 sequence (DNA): TGTGCCAGCAGCCCGCTTACTAGCGGGGGGTTTGAGACCCAGTACTTC.

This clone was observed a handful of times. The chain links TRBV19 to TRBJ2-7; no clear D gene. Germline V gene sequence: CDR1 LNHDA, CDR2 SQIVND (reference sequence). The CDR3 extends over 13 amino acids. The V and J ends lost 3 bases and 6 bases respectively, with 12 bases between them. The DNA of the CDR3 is TGTGCCAGTAGTATCTCCCCCCCACGCGAGCAGTACTTC. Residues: CASSISPPREQYF. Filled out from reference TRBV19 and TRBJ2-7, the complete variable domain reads DGGITQSPKYLFRKEGQNVTLSCEQNLNHDAMYWYRQDPGQGLRLIYYSQIVNDFQKGDIAEGYSVSREKKESFPLTVTSAQKNPTAFYLCASSISPPREQYFGPGTRLTVT.

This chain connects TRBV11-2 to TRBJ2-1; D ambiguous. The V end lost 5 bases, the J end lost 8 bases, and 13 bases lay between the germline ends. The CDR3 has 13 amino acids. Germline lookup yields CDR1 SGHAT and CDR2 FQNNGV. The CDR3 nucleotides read TGTGCCAGCAGCCGTTGGGCCTGGGATGAGCAGTTCTTC. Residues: CASSRWAWDEQFF. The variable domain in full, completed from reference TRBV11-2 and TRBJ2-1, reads EAGVAQSPRYKIIEKRQSVAFWCNPISGHATLYWYQQILGQGPKLLIQFQNNGVVDDSQLPKDRFSAERLKGVDSTLKIQPAKLEDSAVYLCASSRWAWDEQFFGPGTRLTVL.

For the CDR3, the DNA is TGTGCCAGCTCACCAGGGATGCAGGGGGCGAACACTGAAGCTTTCTTT. Its protein product is CASSPGMQGANTEAFF. V usage is TRBV18 and J usage is TRBJ1-1, with 8 bases lining up with TRBD1. Germline values: CDR1 KGHSH, CDR2 LQKENI. The CDR3 contains 16 residues. J gave up 1 base and V 2 bases, and 6 bases lay outside the gene matches.

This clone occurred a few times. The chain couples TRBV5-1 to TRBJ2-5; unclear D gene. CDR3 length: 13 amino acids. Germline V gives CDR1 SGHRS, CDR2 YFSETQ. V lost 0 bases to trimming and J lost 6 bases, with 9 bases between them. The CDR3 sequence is CASSLVLGQTQYF. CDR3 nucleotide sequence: TGCGCCAGCAGCTTGGTTCTAGGGCAGACCCAGTACTTC.

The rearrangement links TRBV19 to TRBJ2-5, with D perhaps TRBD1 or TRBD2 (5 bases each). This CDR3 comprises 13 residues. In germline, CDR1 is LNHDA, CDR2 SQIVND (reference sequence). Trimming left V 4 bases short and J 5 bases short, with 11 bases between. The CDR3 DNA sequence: TGTGCCAGTAGTAGGGGGATGGGGGAGACCCAGTACTTC. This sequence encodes CASSRGMGETQYF.

CDR3 protein: CASSEWDTGIATYF. In DNA, the CDR3 is TGTGCCAGCAGTGAATGGGACACAGGAATAGCAACGTACTTC. V is TRBV6-1 and J is TRBJ2-7; weak D call: TRBD1 (6 bases). This CDR3 contains 14 residues. CDR1 is MNHNS, CDR2 SASEGT, per germline. Trimming shortened V by 2 bases and J by 12 bases, and 20 bases separated the two germline ends.

The CDR3, as DNA: TGTGCCAGCAGACCCGGCCATTTATATGGCTACACCTTC. Translated: CASRPGHLYGYTF. The V gene is TRBV6-1, the J gene TRBJ1-2, with D hard to call. Germline lookup yields CDR1 MNHNS and CDR2 SASEGT. CDR3 size: 13 residues. V lost 6 bases to trimming and J lost 5 bases, with 13 bases between them.

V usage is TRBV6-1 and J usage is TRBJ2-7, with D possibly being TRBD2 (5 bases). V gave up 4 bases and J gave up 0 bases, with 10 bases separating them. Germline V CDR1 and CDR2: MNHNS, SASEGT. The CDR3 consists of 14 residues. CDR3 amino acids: CASSGSGSSYEQYF. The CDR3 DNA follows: TGTGCCAGCAGTGGGAGCGGAAGCTCCTACGAGCAGTACTTC.

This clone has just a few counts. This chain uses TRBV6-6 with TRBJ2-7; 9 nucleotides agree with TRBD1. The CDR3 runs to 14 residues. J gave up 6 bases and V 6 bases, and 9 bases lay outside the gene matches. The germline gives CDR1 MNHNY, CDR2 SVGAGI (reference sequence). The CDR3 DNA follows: TGTGCCAGCAGAAGAGGACAGGGGCACGGCGAGCAGTACTTC. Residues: CASRRGQGHGEQYF.

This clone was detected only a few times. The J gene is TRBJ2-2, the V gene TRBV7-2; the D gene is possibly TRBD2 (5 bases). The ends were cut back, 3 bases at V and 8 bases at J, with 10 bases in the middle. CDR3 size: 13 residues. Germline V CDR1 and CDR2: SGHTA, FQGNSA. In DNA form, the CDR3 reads TGTGCCAGCAGCTTCGGCTTAGCGGGGGAGCTGTTTTTT. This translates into CASSFGLAGELFF.

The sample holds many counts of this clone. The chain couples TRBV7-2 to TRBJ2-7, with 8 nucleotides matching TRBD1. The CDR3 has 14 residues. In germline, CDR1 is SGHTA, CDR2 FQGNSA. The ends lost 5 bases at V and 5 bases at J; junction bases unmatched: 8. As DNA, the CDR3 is TGTGCCAGCAGCCCGGACAGGGTTCGGAACGAGCAGTACTTC. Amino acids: CASSPDRVRNEQYF.

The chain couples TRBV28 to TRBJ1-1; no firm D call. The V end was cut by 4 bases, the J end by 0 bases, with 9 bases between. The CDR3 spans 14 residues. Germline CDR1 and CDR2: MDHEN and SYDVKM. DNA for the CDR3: TGTGCCAGCAGTTACATTCTCGTGAACACTGAAGCTTTCTTT. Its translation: CASSYILVNTEAFF. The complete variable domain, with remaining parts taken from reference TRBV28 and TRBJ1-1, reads DVKVTQSSRYLVKRTGEKVFLECVQDMDHENMFWYRQDPGLGLRLIYFSYDVKMKEKGDIPEGYSVSREKKERFSLILESASTNQTSMYLCASSYILVNTEAFFGQGTRLTVV.